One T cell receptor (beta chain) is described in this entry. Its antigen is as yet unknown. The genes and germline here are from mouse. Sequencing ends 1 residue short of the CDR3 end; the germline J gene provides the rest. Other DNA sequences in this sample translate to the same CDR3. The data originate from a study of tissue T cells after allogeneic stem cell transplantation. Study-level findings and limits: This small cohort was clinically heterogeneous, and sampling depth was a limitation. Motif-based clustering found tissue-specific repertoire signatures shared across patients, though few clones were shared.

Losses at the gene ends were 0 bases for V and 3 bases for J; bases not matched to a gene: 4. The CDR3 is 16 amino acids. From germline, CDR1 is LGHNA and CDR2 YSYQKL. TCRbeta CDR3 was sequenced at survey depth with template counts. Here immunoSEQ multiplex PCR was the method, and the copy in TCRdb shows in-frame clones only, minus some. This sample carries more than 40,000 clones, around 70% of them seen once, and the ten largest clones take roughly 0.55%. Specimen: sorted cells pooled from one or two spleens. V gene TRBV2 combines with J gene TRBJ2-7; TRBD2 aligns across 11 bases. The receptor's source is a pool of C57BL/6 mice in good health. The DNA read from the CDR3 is TGTGCCAGCAGCCAAGAAGGACTGGGGGGCTTCTATGAACAGTAC. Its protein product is CASSQEGLGGFYEQY. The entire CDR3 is CASSQEGLGGFYEQYF.